This entry lists 10 T cell receptor beta chains sequenced from one sample in a study of blood T cell repertoires in COVID-19. Generated by immunoSEQ multiplex PCR, the TCRdb table keeps only in-frame clones and is missing some. The sample lists 330,000 or so clones; approximately 87% were seen once. Sequenced material: PBMCs or T cells enriched from blood (not recorded which). The receptors stem from a middle-aged man in a cohort exposed to, infected with or recovered from COVID-19 (not recorded which).

The V call is TRBV28, the J call TRBJ1-5; no clear D. This CDR3 has 15 residues. V lost 6 bases and J lost 2, with 14 bases in between. Germline-derived CDR1 and CDR2 are MDHEN and SYDVKM. The CDR3 region is CASSHPRVGNQPQHF. The CDR3 DNA reads TGTGCCAGCAGCCACCCTCGGGTTGGCAATCAGCCCCAGCATTTT.

CDR3 sequence reads: CASSAASGTAYNEQFF. CDR3 nucleotide sequence: TGTGCCAGCTCTGCGGCTAGCGGGACTGCCTACAATGAGCAGTTCTTC. The chain couples TRBV5-6 to TRBJ2-1, with 9 bases lining up with TRBD2. The CDR3 has 16 amino acids. In germline, CDR1 is SGHDT, CDR2 YYEEEE. Trimming cost V 7 bases and J 2 bases; bases outside gene matches: 10.

The table lists this clone with a few counts. The CDR3 loop is CASRPLAGEQYF. In DNA, the CDR3 is TGTGCCAGCAGGCCATTAGCGGGGGAGCAGTACTTC. The chain couples TRBV2 to TRBJ2-7; 8 nucleotides line up with TRBD2. The CDR3 length is 12 residues. V gave up 6 bases and J gave up 7 bases; unmatched junction bases: 5. The germline V gene has CDR1 SNHLY and CDR2 FYNNEI.

The rearrangement joins TRBV28 to TRBJ1-4; 8 bases map to TRBD1. J was trimmed by 5 bases and V by 7 bases; bases with no gene match: 6. The length of the CDR3 is 14 residues. Germline values: CDR1 MDHEN, CDR2 SYDVKM. The DNA of the CDR3 is TGTGCCAGCAACCAGGGGGCTAGGAATGAAAAACTGTTTTTT. It yields the protein CASNQGARNEKLFF.

The rearrangement uses TRBV5-6 and TRBJ2-2, with 9 positions matching TRBD2. From germline, CDR1 is SGHDT and CDR2 YYEEEE. The CDR3 has 17 amino acids. V gave up 6 bases and J gave up 2 bases; unmatched junction bases: 11. The CDR3 DNA reads TGTGCCAGCACCCCAGACCCCGGGACTAGCAACACCGGGGAGCTGTTTTTT. This encodes CASTPDPGTSNTGELFF.

The chain is built from TRBV6-1 and TRBJ1-2, with TRBD1 matching 10 bases. The V gene end was trimmed by 2 bases and the J gene end by 6 bases; junction bases not matched to a gene: 6. Per the germline V gene, CDR1 is MNHNS and CDR2 is SASEGT. The length of the CDR3 is 15 residues. The CDR3 here is CASSETGGTGDGYTF. The CDR3, as DNA: TGTGCCAGCAGTGAAACGGGAGGGACAGGGGATGGCTACACCTTC.

This chain links TRBV7-6 with TRBJ2-7, with 11 bases matching TRBD2. The V gene end was trimmed by 3 bases and the J gene end by 4 bases; junction bases not matched to a gene: 5. Germline-derived CDR1 and CDR2 are SGHVS and FNYEAQ. This CDR3 spans 15 amino acids. The CDR3 loop is CASSFLTSGTYEQYF. DNA of the CDR3: TGTGCCAGCAGCTTCCTGACTAGCGGGACGTACGAGCAGTACTTC. Drawing the rest from reference TRBV7-6 and TRBJ2-7, the complete variable domain is GAGVSQSPRYKVTKRGQDVALRCDPISGHVSLYWYRQALGQGPEFLTYFNYEAQQDKSGLPNDRFSAERPEGSISTLTIQRTEQRDSAMYRCASSFLTSGTYEQYFGPGTRLTVT.

The J gene is TRBJ2-1, the V gene TRBV5-1; 12 nucleotides agree with TRBD2. This CDR3 is 16 amino acids long. Germline trimming cut 1 base from V and 6 bases from J; bases unmatched to any gene: 5. Germline V gene sequence: CDR1 SGHRS, CDR2 YFSETQ. Here the CDR3 reads CASSLWSSGRANEQFF. Here the CDR3 DNA reads TGCGCCAGCAGCTTGTGGTCTAGCGGGAGGGCCAATGAGCAGTTCTTC.

The rearrangement joins TRBV9 to TRBJ1-2; tentatively, D is TRBD1 (5 bases). Germline lookup yields CDR1 SGDLS and CDR2 YYNGEE. Between the trimmed V and J ends, which lost 4 bases and 8 bases, there was a span of 15 bases. This CDR3 is built from 13 residues. The DNA of the CDR3 is TGTGCCAGCAGCCCTCAGGGTGTAAGCGGCTACACCTTC. Translation: CASSPQGVSGYTF.

The chain is built from TRBV7-9 and TRBJ2-5; 7 bases align to TRBD2. J gave up 4 bases and V 5 bases, and 7 bases lay outside the gene matches. This CDR3 contains 14 residues. Germline V CDR1 and CDR2: SEHNR, FQNEAQ (reference sequence). CDR3 sequence: CASSPGGSRETQYF. The CDR3 bases are TGTGCCAGCAGCCCCGGGGGGTCGAGAGAGACCCAGTACTTC. The whole variable domain, filled in from reference TRBV7-9 and TRBJ2-5, reads DTGVSQNPRHKITKRGQNVTFRCDPISEHNRLYWYRQTLGQGPEFLTYFQNEAQLEKSRLLSDRFSAERPKGSFSTLEIQRTEQGDSAMYLCASSPGGSRETQYFGPGTRLLVL.